In its sample, the clone carrying this T cell receptor beta chain was seen a few times. Its target is not known. TCRdb re-called the RT-PCR reads through MiXCR, storing one row per CDR3 protein. The table lists a few hundred thousand distinct CDR3 sequences, around a fifth of them singletons. The junction had 3 bases not matched to a gene; V was cut back by 5 bases and J by 2 bases. CDR1 is MNHEY and CDR2 is SMNVEV in the germline V gene (reference sequence). The CDR3 has 14 residues. The record originates from a study of response to subunit inactivated influenza vaccine. Study findings and constraints: The authors put forward the suggestion that each seasonal influenza vaccination may bring in only a limited number of new T cells.

Sample: PBMCs from blood, taken about 20 months after vaccination. This sequence originates from a man aged 45 to 75 who received an inactivated influenza vaccine. This chain links TRBV27 with TRBJ2-3; the match to TRBD1 covers 8 bases. The CDR3 is CASSRQGITDTQYF. The CDR3 DNA reads TGTGCCAGCAGTCGACAGGGGATCACAGATACGCAGTATTTT.